This TCR beta chain was sequenced for a study of blood T cell repertoires in COVID-19. The protocol was immunoSEQ multiplex PCR, while the TCRdb copy is restricted to in-frame clones and leaves out a portion. The sample includes about 320,000 clones, approximately 88% seen only once; the top ten take 5% to 7%. The TCR comes from a man between 18 and 29 years old who had recovered from COVID-19. The specimen sequenced was peripheral blood.

The DNA for the CDR3 is TGCGCCAGCTCCGGGACAGGGGGCCCCTACGAGCAGTACTTC. Translated, it gives CASSGTGGPYEQYF. This chain joins TRBV5-1 and TRBJ2-7, with TRBD1 matching 12 bases. Germline CDR1 and CDR2: SGHRS and YFSETQ. After removal of 7 bases from V and 2 bases from J, the junction contained 4 bases not matched to a gene. This CDR3 region has 14 residues.